This T cell receptor (beta chain) was documented in a study of long-term antiretroviral therapy in people with HIV. Study information: It was about a decade before the 2015 immediate-ART recommendation that the earliest samples were taken. Regarding the study as a whole: It was observed that HIV repertoires exhibited narrower CDR3 length ranges than controls. All time points showed a repertoire dominated by clones expanded before ART.

As concerns this clone: What it recognizes is unknown.

Samples were assayed with immunoSEQ v3.0 at survey level. The data were produced by immunoSEQ multiplex PCR, yet TCRdb's version contains in-frame clones alone and is incomplete. The sample lists around 40,000 clones, 80% to 90% occurring once. This sequence originates from a man aged 18 to 29 with HIV. The source material was unsorted PBMCs, sampled 2.2 years after starting antiretroviral therapy.

DNA of the CDR3: TGTGCCAGCAGCTCGATAACTGGACAGGGCTACGAGCAGTACTTC. Residues: CASSSITGQGYEQYF. V and J are TRBV7-8 and TRBJ2-7; 8 bases line up with TRBD1. The V gene's germline CDR1 is SGHVS and CDR2 FQNEAQ. There are 15 residues in the CDR3. After removal of 4 bases from V and 3 bases from J, the junction contained 8 bases not matched to a gene.